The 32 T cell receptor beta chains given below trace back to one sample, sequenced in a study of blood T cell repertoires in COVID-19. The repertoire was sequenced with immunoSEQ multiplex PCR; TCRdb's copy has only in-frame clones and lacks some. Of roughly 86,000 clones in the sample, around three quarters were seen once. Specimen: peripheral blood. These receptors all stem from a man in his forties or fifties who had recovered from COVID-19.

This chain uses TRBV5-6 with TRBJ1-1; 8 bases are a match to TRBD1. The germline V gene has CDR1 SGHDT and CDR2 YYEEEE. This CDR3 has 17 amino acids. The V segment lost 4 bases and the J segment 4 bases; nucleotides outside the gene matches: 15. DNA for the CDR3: TGTGCCAGCAGCGTTGGGACAGGATCATCGTTTGCCACTGAAGCTTTCTTT. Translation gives CASSVGTGSSFATEAFF.

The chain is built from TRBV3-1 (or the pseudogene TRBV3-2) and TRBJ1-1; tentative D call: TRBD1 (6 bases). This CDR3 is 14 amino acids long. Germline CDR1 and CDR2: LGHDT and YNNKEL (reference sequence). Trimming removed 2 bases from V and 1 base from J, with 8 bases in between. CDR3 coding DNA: TGTGCCAGCAGCCAAACAGGGCCGAACACTGAAGCTTTCTTT. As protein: CASSQTGPNTEAFF.

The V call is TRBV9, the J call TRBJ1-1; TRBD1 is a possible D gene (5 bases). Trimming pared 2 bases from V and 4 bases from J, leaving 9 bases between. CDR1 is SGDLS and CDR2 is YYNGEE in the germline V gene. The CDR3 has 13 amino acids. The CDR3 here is CASSVTGSTEAFF. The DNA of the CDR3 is TGTGCCAGCAGCGTCACAGGTAGCACTGAAGCTTTCTTT.

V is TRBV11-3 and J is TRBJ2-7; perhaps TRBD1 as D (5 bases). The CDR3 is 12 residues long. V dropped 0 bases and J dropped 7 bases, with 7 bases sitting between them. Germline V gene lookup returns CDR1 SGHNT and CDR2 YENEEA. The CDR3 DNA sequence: TGTGCCAGCAGCTTAGACAGGGCTGAGCAGTACTTC. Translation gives CASSLDRAEQYF.

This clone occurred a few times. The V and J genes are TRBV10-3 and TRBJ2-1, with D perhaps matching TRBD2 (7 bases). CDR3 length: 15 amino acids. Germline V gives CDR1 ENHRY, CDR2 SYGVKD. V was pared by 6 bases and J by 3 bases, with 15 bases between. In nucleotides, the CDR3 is TGTGCCATCAGCCCGGGGGGCGGGGGCTACAATGAGCAGTTCTTC. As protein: CAISPGGGGYNEQFF.

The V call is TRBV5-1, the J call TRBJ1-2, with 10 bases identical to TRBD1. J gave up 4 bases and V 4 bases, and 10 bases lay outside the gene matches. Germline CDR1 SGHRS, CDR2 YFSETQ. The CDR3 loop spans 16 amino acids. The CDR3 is CASSTAYGTGVYGYTF. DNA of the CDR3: TGCGCCAGCAGCACGGCCTACGGGACAGGGGTCTATGGCTACACCTTC.

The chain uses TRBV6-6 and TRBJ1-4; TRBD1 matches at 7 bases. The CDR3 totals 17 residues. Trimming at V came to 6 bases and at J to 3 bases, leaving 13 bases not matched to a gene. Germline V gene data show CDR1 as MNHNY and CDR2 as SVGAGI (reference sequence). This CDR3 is CASSRGTARSANEKLFF. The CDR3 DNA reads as TGTGCCAGCAGCCGAGGGACAGCTAGGTCGGCTAATGAAAAACTGTTTTTT.

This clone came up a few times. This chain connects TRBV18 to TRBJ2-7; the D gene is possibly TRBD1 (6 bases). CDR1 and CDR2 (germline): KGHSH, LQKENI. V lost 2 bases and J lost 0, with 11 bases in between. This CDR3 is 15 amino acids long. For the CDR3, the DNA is TGTGCCAGCTCACCATCCGGGACAATCTCCTACGAGCAGTACTTC. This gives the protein CASSPSGTISYEQYF.

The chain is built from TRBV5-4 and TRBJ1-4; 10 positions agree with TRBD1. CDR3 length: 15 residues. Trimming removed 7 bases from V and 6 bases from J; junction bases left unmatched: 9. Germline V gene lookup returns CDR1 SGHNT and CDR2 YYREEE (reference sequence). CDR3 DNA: TGTGCCAGCGGGACAGGGGAGCCAGGGGATGAAAAACTGTTTTTT. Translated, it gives CASGTGEPGDEKLFF.

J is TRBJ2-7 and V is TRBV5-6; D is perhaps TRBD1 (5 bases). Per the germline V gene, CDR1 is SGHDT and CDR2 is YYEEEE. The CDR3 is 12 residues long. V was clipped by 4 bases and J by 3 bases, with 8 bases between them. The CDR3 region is CASSIDSYEQYF. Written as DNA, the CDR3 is TGTGCCAGCAGCATAGACAGCTACGAGCAGTACTTC.

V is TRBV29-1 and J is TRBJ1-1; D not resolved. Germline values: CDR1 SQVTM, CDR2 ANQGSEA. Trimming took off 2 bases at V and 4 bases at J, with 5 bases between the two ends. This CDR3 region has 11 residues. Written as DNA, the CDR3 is TGCAGCGTTGAATCCGTCACTGAAGCTTTCTTT. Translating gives CSVESVTEAFF.

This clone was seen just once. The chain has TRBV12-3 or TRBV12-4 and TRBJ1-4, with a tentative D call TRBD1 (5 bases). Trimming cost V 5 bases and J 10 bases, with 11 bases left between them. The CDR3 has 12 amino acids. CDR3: CASSGTEGKLFF. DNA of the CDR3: TGTGCCAGCAGTGGGACGGAGGGAAAACTGTTTTTT.

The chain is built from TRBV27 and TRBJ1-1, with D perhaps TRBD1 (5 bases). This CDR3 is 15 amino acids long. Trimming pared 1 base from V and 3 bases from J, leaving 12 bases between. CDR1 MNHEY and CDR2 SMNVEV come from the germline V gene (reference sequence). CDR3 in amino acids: CASSLFGRADTEAFF. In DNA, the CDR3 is TGTGCCAGCAGTTTATTCGGCAGGGCTGACACTGAAGCTTTCTTT.

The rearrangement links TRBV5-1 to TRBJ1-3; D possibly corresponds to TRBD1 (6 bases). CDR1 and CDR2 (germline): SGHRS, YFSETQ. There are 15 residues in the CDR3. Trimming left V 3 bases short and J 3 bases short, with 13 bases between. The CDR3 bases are TGCGCCAGCAGCTGGACAGCGGGATATGGAAACACCATATATTTT. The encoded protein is CASSWTAGYGNTIYF.

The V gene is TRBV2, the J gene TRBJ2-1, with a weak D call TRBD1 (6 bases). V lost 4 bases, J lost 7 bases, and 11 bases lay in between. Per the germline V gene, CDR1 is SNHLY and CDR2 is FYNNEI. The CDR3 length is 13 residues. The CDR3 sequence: CASSGVRGNEQFF. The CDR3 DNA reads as TGTGCCAGCAGTGGTGTCAGGGGTAATGAGCAGTTCTTC.

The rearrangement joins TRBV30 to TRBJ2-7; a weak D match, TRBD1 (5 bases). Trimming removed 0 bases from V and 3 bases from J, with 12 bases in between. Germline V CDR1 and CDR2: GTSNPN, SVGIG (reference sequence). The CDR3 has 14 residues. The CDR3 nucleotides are TGTGCCTGGAGTGTAGGGGTTTTAAGCTACGAGCAGTACTTC. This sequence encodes CAWSVGVLSYEQYF.

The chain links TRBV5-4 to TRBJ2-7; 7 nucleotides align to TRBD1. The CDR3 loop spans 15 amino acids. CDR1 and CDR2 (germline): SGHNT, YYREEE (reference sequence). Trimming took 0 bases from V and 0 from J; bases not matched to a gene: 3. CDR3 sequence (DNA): TGTGCCAGCAGCTTGGACAGGGACAGCTCCTACGAGCAGTACTTC. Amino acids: CASSLDRDSSYEQYF.

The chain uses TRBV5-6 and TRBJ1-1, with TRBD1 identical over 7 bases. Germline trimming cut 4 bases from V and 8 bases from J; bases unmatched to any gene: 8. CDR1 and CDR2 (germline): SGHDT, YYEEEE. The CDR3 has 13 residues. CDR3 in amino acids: CASSARQGVEAFF. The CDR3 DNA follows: TGTGCCAGCAGCGCACGACAGGGAGTGGAAGCTTTCTTT.

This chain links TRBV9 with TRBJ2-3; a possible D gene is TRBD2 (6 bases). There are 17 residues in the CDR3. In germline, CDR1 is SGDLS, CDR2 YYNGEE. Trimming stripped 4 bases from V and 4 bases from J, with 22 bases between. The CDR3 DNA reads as TGTGCCAGCAGCTACAAACCGGGACCCGGGGGTCCAGATACGCAGTATTTT. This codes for CASSYKPGPGGPDTQYF.

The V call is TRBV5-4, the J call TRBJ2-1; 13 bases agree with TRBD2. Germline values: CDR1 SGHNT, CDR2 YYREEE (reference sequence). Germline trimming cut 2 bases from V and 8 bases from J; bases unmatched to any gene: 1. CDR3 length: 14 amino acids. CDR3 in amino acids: CASSLTSGRDEQFF. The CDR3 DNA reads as TGTGCCAGCAGCTTAACTAGCGGGAGGGATGAGCAGTTCTTC.

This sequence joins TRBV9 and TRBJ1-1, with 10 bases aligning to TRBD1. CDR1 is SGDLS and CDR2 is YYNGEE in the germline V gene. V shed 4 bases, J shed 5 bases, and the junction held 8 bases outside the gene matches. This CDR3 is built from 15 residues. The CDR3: CASSWGQGSGTEAFF. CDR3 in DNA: TGTGCCAGCAGCTGGGGACAGGGGAGCGGGACTGAAGCTTTCTTT.

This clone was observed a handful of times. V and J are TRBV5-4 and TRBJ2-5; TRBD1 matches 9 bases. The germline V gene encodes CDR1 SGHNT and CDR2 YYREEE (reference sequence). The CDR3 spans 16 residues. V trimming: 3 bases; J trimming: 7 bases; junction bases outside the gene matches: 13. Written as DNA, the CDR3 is TGTGCCAGCAGCTCAGGACGGGACAGGGTGATTGGGACCCAGTACTTC. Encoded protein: CASSSGRDRVIGTQYF.

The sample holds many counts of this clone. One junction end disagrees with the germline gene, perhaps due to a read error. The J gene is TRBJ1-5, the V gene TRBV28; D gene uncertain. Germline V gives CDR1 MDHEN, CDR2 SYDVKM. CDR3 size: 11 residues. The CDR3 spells CASSFGQAQHF. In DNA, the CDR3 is TGTGCCAGCAGTTTCGGTCAGGCCCAGCATTTT.

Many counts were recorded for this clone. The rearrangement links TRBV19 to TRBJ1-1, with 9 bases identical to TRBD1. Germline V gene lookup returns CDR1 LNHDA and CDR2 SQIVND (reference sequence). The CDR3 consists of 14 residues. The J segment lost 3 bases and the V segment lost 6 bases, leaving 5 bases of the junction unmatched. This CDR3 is CASSARTGDTEAFF. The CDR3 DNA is TGTGCCAGTAGCGCCAGGACAGGGGACACTGAAGCTTTCTTT.

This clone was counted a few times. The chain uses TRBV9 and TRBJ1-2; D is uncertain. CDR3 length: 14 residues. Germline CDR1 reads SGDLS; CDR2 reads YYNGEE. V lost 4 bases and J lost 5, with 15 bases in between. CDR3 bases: TGTGCCAGCAGCCCGTCCCCGTCGGGATATGGCTACACCTTC. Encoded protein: CASSPSPSGYGYTF.

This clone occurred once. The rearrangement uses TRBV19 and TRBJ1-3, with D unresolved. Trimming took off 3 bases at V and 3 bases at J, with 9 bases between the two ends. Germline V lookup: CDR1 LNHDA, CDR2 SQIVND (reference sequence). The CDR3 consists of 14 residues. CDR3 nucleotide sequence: TGTGCCAGTAGTATTAGTCTCGTTGGAAACACCATATATTTT. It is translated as CASSISLVGNTIYF.

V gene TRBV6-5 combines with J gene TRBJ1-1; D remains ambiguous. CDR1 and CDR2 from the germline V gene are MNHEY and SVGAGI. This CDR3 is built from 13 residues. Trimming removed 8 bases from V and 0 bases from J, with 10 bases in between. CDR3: CASYGVMNTEAFF. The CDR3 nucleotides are TGTGCCAGCTACGGGGTCATGAACACTGAAGCTTTCTTT.

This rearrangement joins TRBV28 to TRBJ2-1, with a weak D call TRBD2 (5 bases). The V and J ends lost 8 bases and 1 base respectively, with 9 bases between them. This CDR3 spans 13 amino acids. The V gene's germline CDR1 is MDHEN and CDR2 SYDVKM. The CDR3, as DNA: TGTGCCAGCGTAACGGGATCCTACAATGAGCAGTTCTTC. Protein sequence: CASVTGSYNEQFF.

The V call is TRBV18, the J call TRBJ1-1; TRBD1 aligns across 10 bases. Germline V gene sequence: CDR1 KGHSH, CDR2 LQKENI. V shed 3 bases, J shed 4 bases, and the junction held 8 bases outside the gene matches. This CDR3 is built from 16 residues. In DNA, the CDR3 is TGTGCCAGCTCACCGGCCGACAGGGGGCATAGCACTGAAGCTTTCTTT. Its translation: CASSPADRGHSTEAFF.

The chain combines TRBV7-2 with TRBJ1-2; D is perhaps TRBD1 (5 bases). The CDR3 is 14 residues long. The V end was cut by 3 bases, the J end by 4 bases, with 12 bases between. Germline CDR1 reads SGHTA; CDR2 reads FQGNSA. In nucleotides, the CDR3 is TGTGCCAGCAGCTTGGACGGAAGGGGCTATGGCTACACCTTC. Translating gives CASSLDGRGYGYTF.

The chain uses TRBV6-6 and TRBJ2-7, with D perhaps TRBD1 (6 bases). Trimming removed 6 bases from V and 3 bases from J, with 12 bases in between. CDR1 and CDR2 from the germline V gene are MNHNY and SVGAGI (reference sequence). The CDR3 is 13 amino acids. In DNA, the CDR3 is TGTGCCAGCAGACCCGGACAGTACTACGAGCAGTACTTC. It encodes CASRPGQYYEQYF.

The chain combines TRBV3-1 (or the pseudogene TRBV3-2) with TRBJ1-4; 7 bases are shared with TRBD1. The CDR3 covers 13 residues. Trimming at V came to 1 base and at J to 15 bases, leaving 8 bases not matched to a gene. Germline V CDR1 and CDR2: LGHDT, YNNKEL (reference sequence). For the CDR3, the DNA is TGTGCCAGCAGCCAAGCCGGGACAGACCGAGTGTTTTTT. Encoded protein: CASSQAGTDRVFF.